This T cell receptor (beta chain) was found in a study of T cell responses to AZD1222 COVID-19 vaccine. Study observations and caveats: Clonal diversity was possibly underestimated; the donors were predominantly white British and more often female. Close to half of spike-specific TCRs reportedly recognize unmutated variant regions. Spike-specific TCR repertoires showed rising breadth and depth after two AZD1222 doses. Spike regions recognized by vaccine-associated CD4 TCRs spanned the protein, led by 160-218 and 743-854.

This table comes from immunoSEQ multiplex PCR, and its TCRdb copy is limited to in-frame clones, with some not included. This table has some 140,000 clones, about 90% appearing once. This clone appeared once. Its antigen remains unidentified. Trimming removed 3 bases at V and 7 bases at J, with 4 bases between. The CDR3 covers 12 residues. The chain employs TRBV12-3 or TRBV12-4 and TRBJ1-6; unclear D gene. The source is an adult in good health. The material sequenced was peripheral blood, taken on day 0 of MenACWY control vaccination. The CDR3: CASSFGNSPLHF. In DNA form, the CDR3 reads TGTGCCAGCAGTTTTGGGAATTCACCCCTCCACTTT.